The T cell receptor (beta chain) described here comes from a study of blood T cell repertoires in COVID-19. Looking at the study overall: Samples came from the United States, Italy and Spain, spanning acute and convalescent COVID-19. T cells, B-cell-depleted T cells, or PBMCs provided the cDNA or gDNA that served as material.

Original processing methods: Amplified reference gene primers provided the basis for estimating nucleated cell counts. Measured with immunoSEQ multiplex PCR; TCRdb has only the in-frame clones, and not every one. The D gene and trimming were derived from the DNA, and the V and J assignments and clone size from that table. The data hold over 250,000 clones, with about 88% observed a single time. The sequence was obtained from a woman aged 55-70 years with acute or convalescent COVID-19. What was sequenced was peripheral blood.

This CDR3 is CASSLSGQGEKLFF. DNA of the CDR3: TGTGCCAGCAGCTTATCGGGACAGGGCGAAAAACTGTTTTTT. The genes are TRBV5-6 and TRBJ1-4, with 9 bases aligning to TRBD1. The germline V gene encodes CDR1 SGHDT and CDR2 YYEEEE. The CDR3 runs to 14 residues. J gave up 8 bases and V 2 bases, and 4 bases lay outside the gene matches.